A single sample gave rise to the 3 T cell receptor beta chains below, sequenced in a study of CD8 T cells in ankylosing spondylitis. Via MiXCR, TCRdb re-called the 5' RACE reads, giving one row per CDR3 protein. The sample includes tens of thousands of distinct CDR3 sequences, 27% of them seen just once. The sequenced sample consisted of blood, either unsorted or a sorted T cell fraction (not recorded which). The receptor source for this set is a male donor with ankylosing spondylitis or in good health (not recorded which).

The rearrangement uses TRBV11-2 and TRBJ2-3, with 12 bases lining up with TRBD1. Per germline, CDR1 SGHAT and CDR2 FQNNGV. J was trimmed by 6 bases and V by 5 bases; bases with no gene match: 15. The CDR3 contains 18 residues. CDR3 DNA: TGTGCCAGCAGCCACGGGACAGGGGGCTTCGGCGTTCGGGATACGCAGTATTTT. Protein sequence: CASSHGTGGFGVRDTQYF.

This clonotype was found many times. The chain employs TRBV12-3 or TRBV12-4 and TRBJ1-1, with D possibly matching TRBD1 (5 bases). The CDR3 is made up of 15 amino acids. The V end lost 3 bases, the J end lost 1 base, and 12 bases lay between the germline ends. The CDR3 is CASSFNSGGNTEAFF. The CDR3 DNA is TGTGCCAGCAGTTTTAATTCCGGGGGGAACACTGAAGCTTTCTTT.

This chain connects TRBV29-1 to TRBJ2-2; D is perhaps TRBD1 (6 bases). The CDR3 has 12 residues. V lost 7 bases, J lost 2 bases, and 8 bases lay in between. Germline V gives CDR1 SQVTM, CDR2 ANQGSEA. This CDR3 is CSAQGNTGELFF. The CDR3 coding sequence is TGCAGCGCACAGGGAAACACCGGGGAGCTGTTTTTT.